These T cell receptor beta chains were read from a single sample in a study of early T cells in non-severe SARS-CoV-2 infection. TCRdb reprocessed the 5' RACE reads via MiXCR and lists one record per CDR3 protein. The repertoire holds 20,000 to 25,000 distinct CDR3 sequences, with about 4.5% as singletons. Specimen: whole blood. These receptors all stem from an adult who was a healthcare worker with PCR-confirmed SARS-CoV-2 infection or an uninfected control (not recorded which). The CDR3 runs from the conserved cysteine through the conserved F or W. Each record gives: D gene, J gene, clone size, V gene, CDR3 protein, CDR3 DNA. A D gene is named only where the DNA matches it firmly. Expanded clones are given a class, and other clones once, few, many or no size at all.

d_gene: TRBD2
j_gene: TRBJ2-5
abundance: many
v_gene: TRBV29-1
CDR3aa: CSGREGGETQYF
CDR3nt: TGCAGCGGGCGGGAGGGCGGAGAGACCCAGTACTTC

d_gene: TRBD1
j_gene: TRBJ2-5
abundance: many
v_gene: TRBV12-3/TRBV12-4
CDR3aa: CASSSGQGLKETQYF
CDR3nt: TGTGCCAGCAGTTCGGGACAGGGGCTCAAAGAGACCCAGTACTTC

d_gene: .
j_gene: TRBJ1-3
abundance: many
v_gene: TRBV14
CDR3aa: CASSQQVSSGNTIYF
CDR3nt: TGTGCCAGCAGTCAACAGGTCTCCTCTGGAAACACCATATATTTT

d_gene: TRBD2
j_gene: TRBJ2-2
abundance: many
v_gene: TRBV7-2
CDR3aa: CASRVSGALMNTGELFF
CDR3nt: TGTGCCAGCAGAGTTAGCGGGGCCCTAATGAACACCGGGGAGCTGTTTTTT

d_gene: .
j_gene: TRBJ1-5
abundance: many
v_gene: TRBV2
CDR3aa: CASSEIGRSNQPQHF
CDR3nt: TGTGCCAGCAGTGAAATAGGCAGAAGCAATCAGCCCCAGCATTTT

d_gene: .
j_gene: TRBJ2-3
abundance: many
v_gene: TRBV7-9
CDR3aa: CASSSGSTNTQYF
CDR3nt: TGTGCCAGCAGCTCGGGTTCGACGAATACGCAGTATTTT

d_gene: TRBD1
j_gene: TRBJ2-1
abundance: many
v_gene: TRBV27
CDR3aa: CASSLSGTGSSYNEQFF
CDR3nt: TGTGCCAGCAGTTTATCCGGGACAGGGAGCTCCTACAATGAGCAGTTCTTC

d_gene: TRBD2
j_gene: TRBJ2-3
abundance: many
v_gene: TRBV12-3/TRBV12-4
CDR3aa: CASRPPGTSLGDTQYF
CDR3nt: TGTGCCAGCAGACCCCCCGGGACTAGTCTTGGGGATACGCAGTATTTT

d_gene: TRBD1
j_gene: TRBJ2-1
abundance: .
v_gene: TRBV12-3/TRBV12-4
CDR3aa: CASSWQGVGNEQFF
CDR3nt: TGTGCCAGCAGTTGGCAGGGGGTTGGGAATGAGCAGTTCTTC

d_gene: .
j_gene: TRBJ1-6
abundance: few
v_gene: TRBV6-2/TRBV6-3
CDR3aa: CASSSQRTDGPPLHF
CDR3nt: TGTGCCAGCAGTTCCCAGAGGACGGACGGTCCACCCCTCCACTTT

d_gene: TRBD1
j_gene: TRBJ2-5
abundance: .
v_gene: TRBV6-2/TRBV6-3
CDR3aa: CASSRLHLRGRQETQYF
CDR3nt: TGTGCCAGCAGTCGTCTACACTTAAGGGGGCGGCAAGAGACCCAGTACTTC

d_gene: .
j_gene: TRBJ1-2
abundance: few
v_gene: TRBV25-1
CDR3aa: CASSESAGVVATF
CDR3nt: TGTGCCAGCAGTGAATCCGCAGGGGTAGTAGCCACCTTC

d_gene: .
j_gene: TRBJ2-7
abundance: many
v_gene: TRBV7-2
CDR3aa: CASSTLTPTWQYEQYF
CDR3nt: TGTGCCAGCAGCACCCTAACTCCGACATGGCAGTACGAGCAGTACTTC

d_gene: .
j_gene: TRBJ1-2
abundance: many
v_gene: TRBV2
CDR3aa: CASTQNSYGYTF
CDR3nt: TGTGCCAGCACGCAGAACTCCTATGGCTACACCTTC

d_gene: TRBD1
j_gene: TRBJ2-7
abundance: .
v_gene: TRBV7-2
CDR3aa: CASSPGTGDYEQYF
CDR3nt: TGTGCCAGCAGCCCTGGGACAGGGGACTACGAGCAGTACTTC

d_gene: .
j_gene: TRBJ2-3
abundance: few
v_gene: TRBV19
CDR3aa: CASSIDRTDTQYF
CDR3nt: TGTGCCAGTAGTATAGACAGGACAGATACGCAGTATTTT

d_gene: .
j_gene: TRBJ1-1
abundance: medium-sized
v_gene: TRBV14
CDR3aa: CASSQVAGQMAEAFF
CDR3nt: TGTGCCAGCAGCCAAGTGGCAGGGCAGATGGCTGAAGCTTTCTTT

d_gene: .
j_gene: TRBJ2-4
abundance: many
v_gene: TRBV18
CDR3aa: CASSPTLGGVKNIQYF
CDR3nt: TGTGCCAGCTCACCCACGCTAGGCGGGGTGAAAAACATTCAGTACTTC

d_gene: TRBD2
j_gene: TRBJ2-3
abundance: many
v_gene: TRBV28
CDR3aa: CASSFPLAEPTDTQYF
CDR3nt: TGTGCCAGCAGTTTCCCCCTAGCGGAGCCCACAGATACGCAGTATTTT

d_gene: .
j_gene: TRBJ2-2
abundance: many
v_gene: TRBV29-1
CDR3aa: CSVVEGSLTGELFF
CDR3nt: TGCAGCGTTGTAGAAGGTTCTCTCACCGGGGAGCTGTTTTTT

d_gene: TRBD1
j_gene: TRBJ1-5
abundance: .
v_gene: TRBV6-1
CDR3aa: CASSADRDQYSNQPQHF
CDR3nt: TGTGCCAGCAGCGCCGACAGGGACCAATATAGCAATCAGCCCCAGCATTTT

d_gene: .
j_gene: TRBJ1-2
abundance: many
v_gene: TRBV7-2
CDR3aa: CASSYTANYGYTF
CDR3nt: TGTGCCAGCAGCTACACAGCTAACTATGGCTACACCTTC

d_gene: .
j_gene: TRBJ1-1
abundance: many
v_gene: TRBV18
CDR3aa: CASSPPEGGRTEAFF
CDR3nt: TGTGCCAGCTCACCACCGGAGGGGGGCAGGACTGAAGCTTTCTTT

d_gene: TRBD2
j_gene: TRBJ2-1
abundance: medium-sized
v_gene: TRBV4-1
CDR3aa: CASSLSGSSYNEQFF
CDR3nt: TGCGCCAGCAGCCTTAGCGGGAGCTCCTACAATGAGCAGTTCTTC

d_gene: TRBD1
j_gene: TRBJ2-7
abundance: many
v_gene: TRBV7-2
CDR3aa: CASSKAGTGYEQYF
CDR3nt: TGTGCCAGCAGCAAAGCCGGGACAGGGTACGAGCAGTACTTC

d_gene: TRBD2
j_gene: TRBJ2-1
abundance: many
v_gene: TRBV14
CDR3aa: CASSQVASGRGNEQFF
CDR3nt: TGTGCCAGCAGCCAAGTTGCTAGCGGGAGGGGCAATGAGCAGTTCTTC

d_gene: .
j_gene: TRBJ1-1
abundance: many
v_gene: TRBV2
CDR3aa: CASSEAAEAFF
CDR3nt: TGTGCCAGCAGTGAAGCCGCTGAAGCTTTCTTT

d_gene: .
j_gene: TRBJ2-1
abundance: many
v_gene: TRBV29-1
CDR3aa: CSVWGEISYNEQFF
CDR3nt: TGCAGCGTTTGGGGGGAGATCTCCTACAATGAGCAGTTCTTC

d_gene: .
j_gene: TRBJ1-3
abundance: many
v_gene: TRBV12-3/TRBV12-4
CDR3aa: CASSLLGAGPNTIYF
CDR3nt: TGTGCCAGCAGTTTGCTCGGTGCAGGGCCCAACACCATATATTTT

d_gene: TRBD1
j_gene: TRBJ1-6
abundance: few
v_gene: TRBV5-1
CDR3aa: CASSGTGDNSPLHF
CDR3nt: TGCGCCAGCAGCGGGACAGGCGATAATTCACCCCTCCACTTT

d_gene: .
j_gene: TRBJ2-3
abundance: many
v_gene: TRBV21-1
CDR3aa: CASSKTGPGCTDTQYF
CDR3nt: TGTGCCAGCAGCAAAACAGGCCCGGGATGCACAGATACGCAGTATTTT

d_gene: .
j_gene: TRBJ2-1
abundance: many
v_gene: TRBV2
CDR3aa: CASPGPRSYNEQFF
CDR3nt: TGTGCCAGCCCGGGACCCCGCTCCTACAATGAGCAGTTCTTC

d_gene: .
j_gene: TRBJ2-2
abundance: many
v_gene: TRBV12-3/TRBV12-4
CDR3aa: CATSRMAGELFF
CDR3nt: TGTGCCACTTCAAGGATGGCCGGGGAGCTGTTTTTT

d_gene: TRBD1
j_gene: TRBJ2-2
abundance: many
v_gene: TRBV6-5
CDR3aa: CASSYYGQGRTGELFF
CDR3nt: TGTGCCAGCAGTTATTACGGACAGGGTCGCACCGGGGAGCTGTTTTTT

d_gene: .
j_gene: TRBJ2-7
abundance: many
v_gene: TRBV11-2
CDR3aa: CASSSSRGGEQYF
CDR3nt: TGTGCCAGCAGCTCCTCCCGGGGCGGCGAGCAGTACTTC

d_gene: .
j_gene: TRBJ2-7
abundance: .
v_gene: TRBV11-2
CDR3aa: CASSLLGGGYEQYF
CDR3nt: TGTGCCAGCAGTCTTCTCGGAGGGGGCTACGAGCAGTACTTC

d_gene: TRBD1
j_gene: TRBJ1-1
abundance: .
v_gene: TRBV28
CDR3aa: CASSFPRSGGRTEAFF
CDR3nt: TGTGCCAGCAGTTTTCCGCGATCAGGGGGAAGGACTGAAGCTTTCTTT

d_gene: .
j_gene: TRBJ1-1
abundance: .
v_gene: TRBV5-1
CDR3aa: CASSLQEYMNTEAFF
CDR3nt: TGCGCCAGCAGCTTGCAGGAATACATGAACACTGAAGCTTTCTTT

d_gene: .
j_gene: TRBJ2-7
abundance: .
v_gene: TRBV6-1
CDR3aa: CASSPGPAWAEQYF
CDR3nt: TGTGCCAGCAGCCCGGGACCGGCGTGGGCCGAGCAGTACTTC